The 26 T cell receptor beta chains in this list originate from one sample, sequenced in a study. TCRdb reanalysed the RT-PCR reads using MiXCR and keeps one entry per CDR3 protein. The table records hundreds of thousands of distinct CDR3 sequences, over 12% of them present only once. Sequencing was done on a sample of memory CD4+ T cells from blood. The receptors originated from a female donor in good health, serving as a healthy control.

This clonotype was picked up one time. This CDR3 is CAISRGGVEKLFF. The CDR3 coding sequence is TGTGCCATCAGCAGGGGAGGTGTTGAAAAACTGTTTTTT. The chain has TRBV6-6 and TRBJ1-4, with TRBD1 as a possible D gene (6 bases). CDR1 and CDR2 (germline): MNHNY, SVGAGI (reference sequence). CDR3 length: 13 residues. V lost 10 bases, J lost 7 bases, and 16 bases lay in between.

This rearrangement joins TRBV5-6 to TRBJ2-2; D might be TRBD1 or TRBD2, each matching 5 bases. With 4 bases removed from V and 0 bases from J, the gap between germline ends came to 13 bases. The germline CDR1 and CDR2 sequences are SGHDT and YYEEEE. This CDR3 has 16 residues. This CDR3 reads CASSTGTLTNTGELFF. CDR3 DNA: TGTGCCAGCAGCACCGGGACCCTTACGAACACCGGGGAGCTGTTTTTT.

This clonotype was seen more than once but under ten times. This sequence joins TRBV9 and TRBJ1-2; TRBD1 agrees at 9 bases. This CDR3 is 16 amino acids long. The V gene end was trimmed by 4 bases and the J gene end by 2 bases; junction bases not matched to a gene: 9. CDR1 SGDLS and CDR2 YYNGEE come from the germline V gene. CDR3 bases: TGTGCCAGCAGCTTACGGACAGGGGCTCTAAACTATGGCTACACCTTC. Translating gives CASSLRTGALNYGYTF.

This clonotype appeared many times. The rearrangement uses TRBV6-5 and TRBJ1-5; no reliable D call. V was pared by 6 bases and J by 5 bases, with 14 bases between. This CDR3 is built from 14 residues. Germline V gives CDR1 MNHEY, CDR2 SVGAGI. This CDR3 reads CASRGRVGDQPQHF. The DNA for the CDR3 is TGTGCCAGCAGAGGGAGGGTGGGAGATCAGCCCCAGCATTTT.

In its sample, this clonotype was seen many times. This chain joins TRBV12-3 or TRBV12-4 and TRBJ2-7; 8 bases agree with TRBD2. With V trimmed by 6 bases and J by 1 base, 8 bases remained unmatched. The CDR3 sequence is 15 residues long. CDR3 coding DNA: TGTGCCAGCAGCCGCGGGGGGACTCTATCCTACGAGCAGTACTTC. It encodes CASSRGGTLSYEQYF.

The sample holds many counts of this clonotype. This chain connects TRBV6-5 to TRBJ2-7, with a tentative D call TRBD1 (6 bases). The CDR3 spans 15 residues. V was cut by 3 bases and J by 7 bases, with 19 bases left in between. Germline-derived CDR1 and CDR2 are MNHEY and SVGAGI. This chain's CDR3 is CASSYNGRGVGEQYF. As DNA, the CDR3 is TGTGCCAGCAGTTATAATGGCAGGGGTGTGGGGGAGCAGTACTTC.

The rearrangement links TRBV5-1 to TRBJ1-1; TRBD1 aligns across 9 bases. The germline CDR1 and CDR2 sequences are SGHRS and YFSETQ. This CDR3 region has 15 residues. Trimming at V came to 2 bases and at J to 7 bases, leaving 9 bases not matched to a gene. CDR3 region: CASSFRSGTGNEAFF. The CDR3 DNA reads as TGCGCCAGCAGCTTTCGTTCCGGGACAGGGAATGAAGCTTTCTTT. Together with reference TRBV5-1 and TRBJ1-1, the CDR3 gives the full variable domain: KAGVTQTPRYLIKTRGQQVTLSCSPISGHRSVSWYQQTPGQGLQFLFEYFSETQRNKGNFPGRFSGRQFSNSRSEMNVSTLELGDSALYLCASSFRSGTGNEAFFGQGTRLTVV.

The J gene is TRBJ2-7, the V gene TRBV6-5; D remains unclear. The V gene's germline CDR1 is MNHEY and CDR2 SVGAGI. V shed 5 bases and J shed 4 bases, with 18 bases lying between them. The CDR3 runs 15 residues. The CDR3 nucleotides read TGTGCCAGCAGTAGGGCGTTTGGGGTTGGTTACGAGCAGTACTTC. Protein sequence: CASSRAFGVGYEQYF.

This clonotype appeared a few times. The CDR3 protein is CASSQDGTGFRRDEQYF. For the CDR3, the DNA is TGTGCCAGCAGCCAAGATGGGACAGGGTTTCGTCGTGACGAGCAGTACTTC. The V gene is TRBV14, the J gene TRBJ2-7, with 9 bases lining up with TRBD1. The germline V gene encodes CDR1 SGHDN and CDR2 FVKESK. Trimming cost V 0 bases and J 5 bases; bases outside gene matches: 11. This CDR3 comprises 17 residues.

In its sample, this clonotype was seen a few times. This chain joins TRBV7-2 and TRBJ2-1, with TRBD1 identical over 7 bases. This CDR3 has 16 amino acids. The J segment lost 4 bases and the V segment lost 4 bases, leaving 10 bases of the junction unmatched. Germline V gives CDR1 SGHTA, CDR2 FQGNSA. This chain's CDR3 is CASSSRRDREYNEQFF. Here the CDR3 DNA reads TGTGCCAGCAGCTCTCGCCGAGACAGGGAGTACAATGAGCAGTTCTTC.

The chain recombines TRBV24-1 with TRBJ2-7, with 8 bases identical to TRBD1. The CDR3 totals 16 residues. The J segment lost 3 bases and the V segment lost 3 bases, leaving 9 bases of the junction unmatched. Germline V gene sequence: CDR1 KGHDR, CDR2 SFDVKD. CDR3 bases: TGTGCCACCAGTGATACTAGGACAGGGAGGAGCTACGAGCAGTACTTC. Protein: CATSDTRTGRSYEQYF.

The table lists this clonotype with many counts. The chain has TRBV20-1 and TRBJ2-7, with TRBD1 identical over 10 bases. Trimming took 2 bases from V and 0 from J; bases not matched to a gene: 7. CDR3 length: 16 residues. Germline CDR1 DFQATT, CDR2 SNEGSKA (reference sequence). The CDR3 region has the DNA TGCAGTGCTAGACCACCGGACAGGGGGGCCTCCTACGAGCAGTACTTC. Translation gives CSARPPDRGASYEQYF.

This clonotype was picked up one time. The chain couples TRBV20-1 to TRBJ2-1; 15 nucleotides line up with TRBD2. The CDR3 loop spans 16 amino acids. CDR1 and CDR2 (germline): DFQATT, SNEGSKA (reference sequence). Trimming removed 4 bases from V and 10 bases from J; junction bases left unmatched: 11. DNA of the CDR3: TGCAGTGCTAACATGCCGGGACTAGCGGGAGGACGAGAGCAGTTCTTC. It is translated as CSANMPGLAGGREQFF.

In this sample, this clonotype turned up many times. This chain connects TRBV6-2 or TRBV6-3 to TRBJ2-1, with D perhaps matching TRBD2 (5 bases). The CDR3 spans 15 residues. The germline V and J ends were trimmed by 8 bases and 8 bases, with 22 bases remaining between them. The germline V gene encodes CDR1 MNHEY and CDR2 SVGEGT. CDR3 coding DNA: TGTGCCAGCTCCTCCCTAGCAGTTTTCATCGATGAGCAGTTCTTC. Its protein is CASSSLAVFIDEQFF.

The rearrangement uses TRBV5-1 and TRBJ2-1; a possible D gene is TRBD1 (6 bases). Germline V CDR1 and CDR2: SGHRS, YFSETQ. V lost 3 bases and J lost 0, with 16 bases in between. This CDR3 region has 17 residues. The CDR3: CASSWRPGHSSYNEQFF. In DNA form, the CDR3 reads TGCGCCAGCAGCTGGAGGCCGGGACATAGCTCCTACAATGAGCAGTTCTTC. Combining the CDR3 with reference TRBV5-1 and TRBJ2-1 gives the whole variable domain KAGVTQTPRYLIKTRGQQVTLSCSPISGHRSVSWYQQTPGQGLQFLFEYFSETQRNKGNFPGRFSGRQFSNSRSEMNVSTLELGDSALYLCASSWRPGHSSYNEQFFGPGTRLTVL.

This clonotype was seen at least ten times. The chain combines TRBV20-1 with TRBJ1-4; no definite D call. The germline gives CDR1 DFQATT, CDR2 SNEGSKA (reference sequence). Trimming pared 8 bases from V and 7 bases from J, leaving 14 bases between. There are 12 residues in the CDR3. The CDR3 is CSIPQLGEKLFF. The CDR3 DNA reads TGCAGTATTCCTCAGTTAGGTGAAAAACTGTTTTTT.

The rearrangement joins TRBV30 to TRBJ2-1; 9 bases fit TRBD1. V lost 5 bases and J lost 0; bases outside the gene matches: 11. The CDR3 is 17 residues long. Germline V gives CDR1 GTSNPN, CDR2 SVGIG (reference sequence). CDR3 in DNA: TGTGCCTGGTTTCGGGACAGGGATCTAGGCTCCTACAATGAGCAGTTCTTC. Protein sequence: CAWFRDRDLGSYNEQFF.

This clonotype was detected only a few times. The J gene is TRBJ1-2, the V gene TRBV20-1; TRBD1 aligns across 7 bases. This CDR3 contains 13 residues. V lost 5 bases, J lost 4 bases, and 7 bases stayed unmatched. Germline lookup yields CDR1 DFQATT and CDR2 SNEGSKA (reference sequence). CDR3 region: CSAGPGQSYGYTF. CDR3 bases: TGCAGTGCTGGACCGGGACAGAGCTATGGCTACACCTTC.

Ten or more counts support this clonotype. The chain is built from TRBV5-1 and TRBJ2-2; D is undetermined. The CDR3 is 16 residues long. The V end was cut by 0 bases, the J end by 2 bases, with 11 bases between. Germline CDR1 and CDR2: SGHRS and YFSETQ. CDR3 coding DNA: TGCGCCAGCAGCTTGGTTTCCGCTCCAAACACCGGGGAGCTGTTTTTT. Its protein is CASSLVSAPNTGELFF.

This clonotype showed up just a few times. CDR3 residues: CSRLDSSYEQYF. The DNA for the CDR3 is TGCAGCCGCCTCGACAGCTCCTACGAGCAGTACTTC. The rearrangement joins TRBV20-1 to TRBJ2-7; perhaps TRBD1 as D (5 bases). This CDR3 contains 12 residues. Germline lookup yields CDR1 DFQATT and CDR2 SNEGSKA (reference sequence).

The gene calls are TRBV18 and TRBJ1-2; a possible D gene is TRBD1 (6 bases). Germline lookup yields CDR1 KGHSH and CDR2 LQKENI. The CDR3 contains 18 residues. Trimming removed 4 bases from V and 8 bases from J, with 29 bases in between. CDR3: CASSLYTRGPLPMDGYTF. The CDR3 DNA reads TGTGCCAGCTCACTTTACACCAGGGGTCCCCTCCCTATGGACGGCTACACCTTC.

This clonotype was seen repeatedly, ten times or more. The chain is built from TRBV6-2 or TRBV6-3 and TRBJ1-5; D unclear. The CDR3 has 12 amino acids. In germline, CDR1 is MNHEY, CDR2 SVGEGT. The ends were cut back, 2 bases at V and 6 bases at J, with 5 bases in the middle. The CDR3 nucleotides are TGTGCCAGCAGTTACGTAGGTCAGCCCCAGCATTTT. Translation gives CASSYVGQPQHF.

This rearrangement joins TRBV28 to TRBJ2-7; 8 positions agree with TRBD1. Germline CDR1 reads MDHEN; CDR2 reads SYDVKM. The V and J ends lost 6 bases and 3 bases, in that order; junction bases with no gene match: 10. This CDR3 has 15 amino acids. The CDR3 loop reads CASSSPATGDYEQYF. The CDR3 region has the DNA TGTGCCAGCAGCTCTCCCGCGACAGGGGACTACGAGCAGTACTTC.

This clonotype appeared a few times. The chain employs TRBV27 and TRBJ2-5; 11 nucleotides agree with TRBD2. The CDR3 spans 21 residues. Germline CDR1 MNHEY, CDR2 SMNVEV (reference sequence). With V trimmed by 5 bases and J by 2 bases, 22 bases remained unmatched. CDR3: CASSPRGGLAATDKFQETQYF. CDR3 in DNA: TGTGCCAGCAGTCCCCGGGGGGGACTAGCGGCCACCGACAAGTTTCAAGAGACCCAGTACTTC.

This sequence joins TRBV6-5 and TRBJ2-3, with 8 positions matching TRBD2. The CDR3 length is 15 residues. V gave up 4 bases and J gave up 6 bases; unmatched junction bases: 9. CDR1 is MNHEY, CDR2 SVGAGI, per germline. In DNA, the CDR3 is TGTGCCAGCAGTTTTTCCCTAGCGGGCGTGGATACGCAGTATTTT. Encoded protein: CASSFSLAGVDTQYF.

The chain links TRBV29-1 to TRBJ2-1, with D possibly TRBD1 on 5 matching bases. Germline V gives CDR1 SQVTM, CDR2 ANQGSEA. V was clipped by 6 bases and J by 0 bases, with 15 bases between them. There are 15 residues in the CDR3. CDR3: CSVGHLVSSYNEQFF. CDR3 bases: TGCAGCGTCGGACACCTAGTCAGCTCCTACAATGAGCAGTTCTTC.